This T cell receptor beta chain comes out of a study of T-cell reconstitution after alpha-beta-depleted transplantation in children. Study results and limitations: TCRbeta diversity was high at day 60 in some patients (a result of surviving recipient T cells and thymic progenitors).

As to this clonotype: What it recognizes is unknown.

Unique molecular identifiers were incorporated when the TCRbeta library was constructed. TCRdb fed the PCR reads into MiXCR, producing one record per CDR3 protein. The table includes 200,000 to 300,000 distinct CDR3 sequences, roughly 26% detected once. This sequence was found in a girl aged 2 to 10 with Fanconi anemia, due to receive a stem cell transplant. This material consisted of PBMCs, taken before TCRalphabeta/CD19-depleted stem cell transplant.

The CDR3 protein is CASRLTRDVETQYF. The CDR3 DNA follows: TGTGCCAGCAGGCTGACTAGAGATGTCGAGACCCAGTACTTC. The chain recombines TRBV2 with TRBJ2-5; a weak D match, TRBD2 (6 bases). Germline-derived CDR1 and CDR2 are SNHLY and FYNNEI. The CDR3 extends over 14 amino acids. Between the trimmed V and J ends, which lost 6 bases and 5 bases, there was a span of 16 bases.